This TCR beta chain came from a study of beta chain features in type 1 diabetes. Study context: The patients were much like the healthy donors in age, gender and cell yields.

As concerns this clone: Its specificity is unknown.

Isolation of CD4+ naive, central memory, regulatory and stem cell-like memory cells was achieved by sorting via CD45RO/CCR7/CD25/CD127/CD95/CD27. The study, taken as a whole, reports: Naive, central memory and regulatory TCRB repertoires appeared more similar among patients than healthy donors.

The sequenced template was cDNA made from the entire isolated RNA. Produced via immunoSEQ multiplex PCR; TCRdb's table is partial and in-frame only. The data hold 250,000 to 400,000 clones, with around 15% observed a single time. The sequence came from a man aged 25-40 years in good health. Sequenced material: central memory CD4+ T cells from blood.

In DNA, the CDR3 is TGTGCCAGCAGCGCGCGGGACGGATCAGGGATAGATACGCAGTATTTT. It codes for CASSARDGSGIDTQYF. The genes are TRBV7-2 and TRBJ2-3; D might be TRBD2 (6 bases). Germline V gene sequence: CDR1 SGHTA, CDR2 FQGNSA. This CDR3 has 16 amino acids. V lost 5 bases to trimming and J lost 5 bases, with 20 bases between them.